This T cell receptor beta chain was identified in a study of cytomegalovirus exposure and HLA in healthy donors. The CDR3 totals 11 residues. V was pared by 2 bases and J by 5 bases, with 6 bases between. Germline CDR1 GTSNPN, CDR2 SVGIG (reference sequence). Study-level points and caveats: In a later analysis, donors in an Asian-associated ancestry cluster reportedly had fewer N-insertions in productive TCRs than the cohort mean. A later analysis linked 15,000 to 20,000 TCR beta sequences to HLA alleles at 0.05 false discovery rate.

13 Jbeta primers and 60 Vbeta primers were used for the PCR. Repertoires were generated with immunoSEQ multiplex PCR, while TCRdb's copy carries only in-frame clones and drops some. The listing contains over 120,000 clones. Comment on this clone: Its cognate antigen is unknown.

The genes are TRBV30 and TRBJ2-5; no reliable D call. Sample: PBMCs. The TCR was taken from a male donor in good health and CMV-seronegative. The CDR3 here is CAWSPVETQYF. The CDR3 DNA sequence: TGTGCCTGGAGTCCGGTGGAGACCCAGTACTTC.